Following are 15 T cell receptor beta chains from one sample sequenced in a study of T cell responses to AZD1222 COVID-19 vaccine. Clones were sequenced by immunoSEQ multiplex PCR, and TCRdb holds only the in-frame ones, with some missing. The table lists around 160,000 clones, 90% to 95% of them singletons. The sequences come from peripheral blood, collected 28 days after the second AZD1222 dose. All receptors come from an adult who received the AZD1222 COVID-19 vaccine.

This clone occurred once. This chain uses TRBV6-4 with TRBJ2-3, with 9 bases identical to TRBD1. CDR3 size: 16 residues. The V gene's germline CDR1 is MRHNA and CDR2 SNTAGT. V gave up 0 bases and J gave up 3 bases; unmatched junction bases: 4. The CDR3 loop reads CASSDSGQGATDTQYF. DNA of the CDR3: TGTGCCAGCAGTGACTCGGGACAGGGAGCGACAGATACGCAGTATTTT.

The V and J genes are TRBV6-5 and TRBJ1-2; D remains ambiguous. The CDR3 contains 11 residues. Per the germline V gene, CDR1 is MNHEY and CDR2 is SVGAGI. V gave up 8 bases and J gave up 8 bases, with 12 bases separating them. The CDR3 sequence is CASGTQRGYTF. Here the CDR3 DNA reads TGTGCCAGCGGCACCCAACGCGGCTACACCTTC.

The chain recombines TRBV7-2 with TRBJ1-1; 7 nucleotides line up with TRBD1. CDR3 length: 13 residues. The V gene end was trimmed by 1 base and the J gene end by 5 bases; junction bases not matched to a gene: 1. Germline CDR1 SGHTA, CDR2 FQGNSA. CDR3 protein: CASSLEGATEAFF. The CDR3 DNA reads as TGTGCCAGCAGCTTAGAGGGGGCGACTGAAGCTTTCTTT. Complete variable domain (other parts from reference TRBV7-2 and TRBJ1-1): GAGVSQSPSNKVTEKGKDVELRCDPISGHTALYWYRQSLGQGLEFLIYFQGNSAPDKSGLPSDRFSAERTGGSVSTLTIQRTQQEDSAVYLCASSLEGATEAFFGQGTRLTVV.

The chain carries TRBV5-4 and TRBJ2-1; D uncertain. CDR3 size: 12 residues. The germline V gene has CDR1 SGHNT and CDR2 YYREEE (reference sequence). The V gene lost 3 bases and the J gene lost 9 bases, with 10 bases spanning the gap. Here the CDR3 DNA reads TGTGCCAGCAGCTGGGGATTAGGTGAGCAGTTCTTC. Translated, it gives CASSWGLGEQFF.

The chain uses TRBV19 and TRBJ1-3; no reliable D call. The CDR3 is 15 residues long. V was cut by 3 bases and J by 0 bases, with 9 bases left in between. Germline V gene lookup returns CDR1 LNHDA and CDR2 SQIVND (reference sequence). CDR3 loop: CASSIRDNSGNTIYF. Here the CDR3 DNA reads TGTGCCAGTAGTATTCGAGACAACTCTGGAAACACCATATATTTT.

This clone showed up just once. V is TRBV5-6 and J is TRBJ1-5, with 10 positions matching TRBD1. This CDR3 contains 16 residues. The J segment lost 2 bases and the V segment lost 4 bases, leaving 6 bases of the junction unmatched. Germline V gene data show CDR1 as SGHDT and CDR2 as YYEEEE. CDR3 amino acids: CASSEEGTGGNQPQHF. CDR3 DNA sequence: TGTGCCAGCAGCGAGGAAGGGACAGGGGGCAATCAGCCCCAGCATTTT.

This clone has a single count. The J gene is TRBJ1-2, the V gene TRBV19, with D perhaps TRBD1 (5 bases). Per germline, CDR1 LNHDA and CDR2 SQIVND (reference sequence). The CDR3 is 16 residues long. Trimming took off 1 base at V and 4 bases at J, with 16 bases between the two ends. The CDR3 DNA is TGTGCCAGTAGTATAGTGGGGAACAGGCTCTTCTATGGCTACACCTTC. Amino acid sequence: CASSIVGNRLFYGYTF.

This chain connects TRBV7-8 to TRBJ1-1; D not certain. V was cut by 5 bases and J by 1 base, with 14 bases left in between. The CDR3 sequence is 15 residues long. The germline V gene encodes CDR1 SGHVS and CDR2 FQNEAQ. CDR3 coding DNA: TGTGCCAGCAGCGGCCGGCGGTTAGCGAACACTGAAGCTTTCTTT. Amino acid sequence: CASSGRRLANTEAFF.

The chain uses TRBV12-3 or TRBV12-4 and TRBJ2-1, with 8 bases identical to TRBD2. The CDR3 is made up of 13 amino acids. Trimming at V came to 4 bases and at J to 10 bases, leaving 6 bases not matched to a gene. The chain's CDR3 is CASSSGGAWEQFF. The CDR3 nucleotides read TGTGCCAGCAGTTCGGGAGGGGCTTGGGAGCAGTTCTTC.

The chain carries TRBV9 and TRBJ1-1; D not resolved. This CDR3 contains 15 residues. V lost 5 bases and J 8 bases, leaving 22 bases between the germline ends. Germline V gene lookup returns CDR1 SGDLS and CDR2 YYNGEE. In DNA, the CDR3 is TGTGCCAGCAGGCTGGACGGTGCTTCGGGGAGGGAAGCTTTCTTT. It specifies CASRLDGASGREAFF.

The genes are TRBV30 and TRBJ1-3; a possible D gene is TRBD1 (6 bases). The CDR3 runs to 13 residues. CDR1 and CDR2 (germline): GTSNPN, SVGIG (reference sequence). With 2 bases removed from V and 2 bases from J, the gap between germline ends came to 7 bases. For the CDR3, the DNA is TGTGCCTGGAGTAGGACAGCTGGAAACACCATATATTTT. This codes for CAWSRTAGNTIYF.

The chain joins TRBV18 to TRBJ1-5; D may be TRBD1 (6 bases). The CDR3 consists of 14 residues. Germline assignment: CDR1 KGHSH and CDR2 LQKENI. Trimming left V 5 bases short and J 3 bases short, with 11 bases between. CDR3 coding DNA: TGTGCCAGCTCAGAAGGACAGAACAATCAGCCCCAGCATTTT. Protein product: CASSEGQNNQPQHF.

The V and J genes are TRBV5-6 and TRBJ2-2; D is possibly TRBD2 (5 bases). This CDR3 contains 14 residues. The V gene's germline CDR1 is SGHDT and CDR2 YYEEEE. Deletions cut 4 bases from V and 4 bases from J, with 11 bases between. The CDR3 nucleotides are TGTGCCAGCAGCCGAGGGCCGCTCACCGGGGAGCTGTTTTTT. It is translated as CASSRGPLTGELFF.

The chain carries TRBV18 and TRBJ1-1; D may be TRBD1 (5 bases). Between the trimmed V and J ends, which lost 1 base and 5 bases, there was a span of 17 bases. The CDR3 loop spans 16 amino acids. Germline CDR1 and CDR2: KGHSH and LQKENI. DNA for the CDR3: TGTGCCAGCTCACCACAGGGGAGACAAAGAGGTACTGAAGCTTTCTTT. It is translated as CASSPQGRQRGTEAFF.

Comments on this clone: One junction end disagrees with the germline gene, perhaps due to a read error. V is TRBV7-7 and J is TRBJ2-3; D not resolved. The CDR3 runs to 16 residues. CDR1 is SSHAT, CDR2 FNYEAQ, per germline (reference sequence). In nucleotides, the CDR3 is TGTGCTAGCAGCTCCCTTTCCGGTCCTGGCACAGATACGCAGTATTTT. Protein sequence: CASSSLSGPGTDTQYF.